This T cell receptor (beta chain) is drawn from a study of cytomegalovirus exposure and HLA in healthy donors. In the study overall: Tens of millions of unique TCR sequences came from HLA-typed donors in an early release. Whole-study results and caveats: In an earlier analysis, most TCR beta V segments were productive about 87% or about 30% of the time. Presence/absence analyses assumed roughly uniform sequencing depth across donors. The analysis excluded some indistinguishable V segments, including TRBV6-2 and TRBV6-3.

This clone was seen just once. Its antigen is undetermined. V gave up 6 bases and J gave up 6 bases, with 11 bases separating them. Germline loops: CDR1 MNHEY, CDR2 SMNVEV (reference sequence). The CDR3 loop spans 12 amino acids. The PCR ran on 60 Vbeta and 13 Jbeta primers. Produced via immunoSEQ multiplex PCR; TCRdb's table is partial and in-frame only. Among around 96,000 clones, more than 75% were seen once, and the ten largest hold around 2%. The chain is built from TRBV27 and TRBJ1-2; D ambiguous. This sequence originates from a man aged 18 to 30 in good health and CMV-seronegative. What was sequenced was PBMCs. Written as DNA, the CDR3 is TGTGCCAGCAGCTCCCTCGGGGATGGCTACACCTTC. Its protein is CASSSLGDGYTF.